This TCR beta chain was identified during a study of T cells in Graves' hyperthyroidism and ophthalmopathy. This clonotype was detected many times. RNA transcripts gave rise to amplified TCR beta CDR3 regions. The HTBI primer set drove a first-round RT-PCR of the TCR CDR3. TCRdb passed the multiplex PCR reads through MiXCR, listing each CDR3 protein once. The table includes 350,000 to 450,000 distinct CDR3 sequences, roughly 13% detected once. V shed 2 bases and J shed 8 bases, with 16 bases lying between them. CDR3 length: 15 amino acids. Germline lookup yields CDR1 KGHSH and CDR2 LQKENI. The receptor was isolated from a man aged 50 or older with Graves' ophthalmopathy. Source material: blood. V and J are TRBV18 and TRBJ2-1; the D is unclear. CDR3 DNA sequence: TGTGCCAGCTCACCAAAGAGCAATAGGACGGATGAGCAGTTCTTC. Translated: CASSPKSNRTDEQFF.